This T cell receptor beta chain was retrieved from a study of blood T cell repertoires in COVID-19. Study overall: COVID-19 samples, acute and convalescent, were from the United States, Italy and Spain. T cells, B-cell-depleted T cells, or PBMCs supplied cDNA or gDNA.

In the authors' workflow: Researchers report that nucleated cell counts were estimated from reference gene primer amplification. Sequencing used immunoSEQ multiplex PCR; TCRdb keeps in-frame clones, though not all of them. Clonal size and the V and J genes are those of that table, whereas D and trimming came from the DNA. The sample holds roughly 42,000 clones, approximately 90% seen once. From germline, CDR1 is MNHNY and CDR2 SVGAGI (reference sequence). V shed 2 bases and J shed 3 bases, with 7 bases lying between them. CDR3 length equals 14 residues. The origin of this receptor is a human donor in a cohort sampled during active COVID-19. The chain links TRBV6-6 to TRBJ1-4; a weak D match, TRBD1 (5 bases). Sequencing was carried out using peripheral blood. Here the CDR3 DNA reads TGTGCCAGCAGTTACAGGGGTGCTAATGAAAAACTGTTTTTT. Its protein is CASSYRGANEKLFF.